This T cell receptor (beta chain) was sequenced for a study of cytomegalovirus exposure and HLA in healthy donors. Overall study: Earlier results showed approximately 110 million unique TCR beta sequences derived from roughly 180 million T cells. Study findings and constraints: As was reported, the classifier diagnosed cytomegalovirus status with high specificity and sensitivity. After further analysis at a later stage, 17,000 or so TCR beta sequences were associated with HLA alleles at 0.05 false discovery rate.

As concerns this clone: As yet, its antigen is unknown.

The germline gives CDR1 LNHDA, CDR2 SQIVND (reference sequence). V was clipped by 1 base and J by 2 bases; unmatched bases: 4. The CDR3 loop spans 15 amino acids. Each of the donors was a healthy bone marrow donor. With 60 Vbeta and 13 Jbeta primers, the PCR was carried out. Only in-frame clones appear in the TCRdb table, and some are missing; sequencing was by immunoSEQ multiplex PCR. The data contain 150,000 to 200,000 clones, about 75% of them singletons. This receptor was obtained from a woman between 50 and 59 years old in good health and CMV-seropositive. This chain joins TRBV19 and TRBJ1-2; 7 bases map to TRBD1. Sequences were obtained from PBMCs. In DNA, the CDR3 is TGTGCCAGTAGTATAGGACGGGACAGAAACTATGGCTACACCTTC. Translating gives CASSIGRDRNYGYTF.